Sequencing of this TCR beta chain was carried out in a study of OX40 agonist ivuxolimab in advanced cancers. At the level of the study: An anti-OX40 (CD134) antibody with agonistic activity, ivuxolimab, was administered to patients. Dose-escalation subjects each had hepatocellular carcinoma, melanoma, renal cell or head and neck cancer.

This CDR3 has 13 amino acids. Trimming removed 8 bases from V and 2 bases from J, with 11 bases in between. Germline V gene data show CDR1 as SEHNR and CDR2 as FQNEAQ (reference sequence). Study observations and caveats: The antigens recognized by the expanded peripheral T cells, that is their antigen specificity, were not determined. Among patients with partial responses at 0.1-3.0 mg/kg, clonal expansion was among the lowest.

As regards this clone: Its antigen is unidentified.

Only in-frame clones appear in the TCRdb table, and some are missing; sequencing was by immunoSEQ multiplex PCR. The sample carries tens of thousands of clones, about 89% recorded once. The chain carries TRBV7-9 and TRBJ2-3; possible D gene TRBD2, 6 bases. The receptor was isolated from an adult with an advanced solid tumor such as melanoma, head and neck, liver or kidney cancer. Material: CD4+ or CD8+ T cells sorted from blood, obtained in a trial of the OX40 agonist ivuxolimab. For the CDR3, the DNA is TGTGCCAGCGGAGGGAGTAACACAGATACGCAGTATTTT. Amino acid sequence: CASGGSNTDTQYF. The complete variable domain, with remaining parts taken from reference TRBV7-9 and TRBJ2-3, reads DTGVSQNPRHKITKRGQNVTFRCDPISEHNRLYWYRQTLGQGPEFLTYFQNEAQLEKSRLLSDRFSAERPKGSFSTLEIQRTEQGDSAMYLCASGGSNTDTQYFGPGTRLTVL.